This is a list of T cell receptor beta chains from one sample in a study of blood T cell repertoires in COVID-19. The repertoire was sequenced with immunoSEQ multiplex PCR; TCRdb's copy has only in-frame clones and lacks some. The table lists around 300,000 clones, around 82% of them singletons, with approximately 3.1% in the top ten. The sequenced material came from peripheral blood. The receptors were gathered from a man aged 25 to 40 with active or convalescent COVID-19. Each CDR3 is given with its conserved first and last residue. D genes are given only for firm matches. Expanded clones get a size class; other rows say once, few or many, or leave the size out.

d_gene: TRBD2
abundance: once
v_gene: TRBV4-2
j_gene: TRBJ2-7
CDR3nt: TGTGCCAGCAGCCAAGGCCGCGGCGGGAGGATTTACGAGCAGTACTTC
CDR3aa: CASSQGRGGRIYEQYF

d_gene: TRBD1
abundance: NA
v_gene: TRBV7-9
j_gene: TRBJ2-5
CDR3nt: TGTGCCAGCAGCTTAGGGGACAGGGGGCTGGAGACCCAGTACTTC
CDR3aa: CASSLGDRGLETQYF

d_gene: TRBD2
abundance: NA
v_gene: TRBV7-8
j_gene: TRBJ2-7
CDR3nt: TGTGCCAGCAGCTTTGGGAGGGGCGCAGGCTCCTTCGAGCAGTACTTC
CDR3aa: CASSFGRGAGSFEQYF

d_gene: TRBD2
abundance: few
v_gene: TRBV4-1
j_gene: TRBJ2-2
CDR3nt: TGCGCCAGCAGCCAGGCTGGGACTAGCCCGAGAACCGGGGAGCTGTTTTTT
CDR3aa: CASSQAGTSPRTGELFF

d_gene: TRBD2
abundance: NA
v_gene: TRBV27
j_gene: TRBJ2-7
CDR3nt: TGTGCCAGCCAGATATCGGGAGGCTACGAGCAGTACTTC
CDR3aa: CASQISGGYEQYF

d_gene: TRBD1
abundance: NA
v_gene: TRBV30
j_gene: TRBJ1-4
CDR3nt: TGTGCCTGCTACACCCCCGGGACAGTTCCTGAAAAACTGTTTTTT
CDR3aa: CACYTPGTVPEKLFF

d_gene: NA
abundance: NA
v_gene: TRBV7-2
j_gene: TRBJ2-7
CDR3nt: TGTGCCAGCAGCTTAGCAGGGAGATGGATCGACGAGCAGTACTTC
CDR3aa: CASSLAGRWIDEQYF

d_gene: TRBD1
abundance: NA
v_gene: TRBV27
j_gene: TRBJ1-1
CDR3nt: TGTGCCAGCAGTTGGGACAGGGAACATCAAGCTTTCTTT
CDR3aa: CASSWDREHQAFF

d_gene: TRBD2
abundance: few
v_gene: TRBV4-1
j_gene: TRBJ2-2
CDR3nt: TGCGCCAGCAGCCGCCGACTAGCGGGGGCCGACACCGGGGAGCTGTTTTTT
CDR3aa: CASSRRLAGADTGELFF

d_gene: TRBD2
abundance: NA
v_gene: TRBV7-6
j_gene: TRBJ2-5
CDR3nt: TGTGCCAGCAGCTTAGGAGCACAGCGGGGGGAGACCCAGTACTTC
CDR3aa: CASSLGAQRGETQYF

d_gene: TRBD1
abundance: NA
v_gene: TRBV5-5
j_gene: TRBJ1-2
CDR3nt: TGTGCCAGCAGCTTGGGGACAGGGCGAGACAACTATGGCTACACCTTC
CDR3aa: CASSLGTGRDNYGYTF

d_gene: NA
abundance: NA
v_gene: TRBV21-1
j_gene: TRBJ2-2
CDR3nt: TGTGCCAGCAGCAAAGCCCCCCTCGGGGCCGGGGAGCTGTTTTTT
CDR3aa: CASSKAPLGAGELFF

d_gene: TRBD2
abundance: NA
v_gene: TRBV19
j_gene: TRBJ2-5
CDR3nt: TGTGCCTGTAGTTCAATAAGCGGGGGTGGAGAGACCCAGTACTTC
CDR3aa: CACSSISGGGETQYF

d_gene: NA
abundance: NA
v_gene: TRBV6-5
j_gene: TRBJ2-4
CDR3nt: TGTGCCAGCAGTTACTCATTCGGGGTAGCCAAAAACATTCAGTACTTC
CDR3aa: CASSYSFGVAKNIQYF

d_gene: NA
abundance: NA
v_gene: TRBV4-3
j_gene: TRBJ2-3
CDR3nt: TGCGCCAGCAGCCAAGATGTTGGGGAGGAGTTCACAGATACGCAGTATTTT
CDR3aa: CASSQDVGEEFTDTQYF

d_gene: NA
abundance: NA
v_gene: TRBV7-3
j_gene: TRBJ2-5
CDR3nt: TGTGCCAGCAGCTTAATCCTAGGAGAGACCCAGTACTTC
CDR3aa: CASSLILGETQYF

d_gene: TRBD2
abundance: NA
v_gene: TRBV7-6
j_gene: TRBJ2-7
CDR3nt: TGTGCCAGCAGCTTAGTTGGCGGGAGGCCGACCTACGAGCAGTACTTC
CDR3aa: CASSLVGGRPTYEQYF

d_gene: NA
abundance: NA
v_gene: TRBV6-5
j_gene: TRBJ2-7
CDR3nt: TGTGCCAGCAGCGACAGCGAACTAACCTACGAGCAGTACTTC
CDR3aa: CASSDSELTYEQYF

d_gene: TRBD2
abundance: NA
v_gene: TRBV6-2/TRBV6-3
j_gene: TRBJ2-7
CDR3nt: TGTGCCAGCAGTTACTCGGGGCGGGAGGCCTCCAACGAGCAGTACTTC
CDR3aa: CASSYSGREASNEQYF

d_gene: TRBD1
abundance: NA
v_gene: TRBV4-2
j_gene: TRBJ1-1
CDR3nt: TGTGCCAGCAGCCAAGAAAGGGCCAGACAGGGAGCTTTCTTT
CDR3aa: CASSQERARQGAFF

d_gene: TRBD2
abundance: few
v_gene: TRBV6-5
j_gene: TRBJ2-3
CDR3nt: TGTGCCAGCAGTTACTTAGCGGGGGACACAGATACGCAGTATTTT
CDR3aa: CASSYLAGDTDTQYF